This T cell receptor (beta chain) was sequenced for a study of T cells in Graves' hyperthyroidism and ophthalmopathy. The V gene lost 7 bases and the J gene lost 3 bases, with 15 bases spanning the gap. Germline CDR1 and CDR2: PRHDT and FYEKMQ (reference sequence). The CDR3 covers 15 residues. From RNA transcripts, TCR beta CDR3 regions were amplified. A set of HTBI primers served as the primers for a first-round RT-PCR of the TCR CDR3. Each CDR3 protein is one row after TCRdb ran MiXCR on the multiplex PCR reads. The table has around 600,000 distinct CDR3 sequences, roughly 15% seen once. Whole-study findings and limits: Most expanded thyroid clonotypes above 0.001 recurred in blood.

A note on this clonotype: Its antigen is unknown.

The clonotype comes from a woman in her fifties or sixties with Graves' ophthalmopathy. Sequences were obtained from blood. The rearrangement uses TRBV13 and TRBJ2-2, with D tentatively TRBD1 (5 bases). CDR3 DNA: TGTGCCAGCAACCTAAGGGGAACTTACACCGGGGAGCTGTTTTTT. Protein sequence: CASNLRGTYTGELFF.